The entry below gives a single TCR beta chain sequence along with its context. The source of the sample is a study of CD8 T cells in Susac syndrome. V gave up 3 bases and J gave up 9 bases, with 16 bases separating them. Germline V gene sequence: CDR1 SGDLS, CDR2 YYNGEE. The CDR3 covers 13 residues. RNA, at about 0.45 to 1 ug, was reverse transcribed with random hexamers. TCRdb itself ran the immunoSEQ multiplex PCR reads through MiXCR, one entry per CDR3 protein. The top ten clones hold roughly 0.1% of a sample with around 230,000 distinct CDR3 sequences, about 96% of them seen once. The sample comprised CD4+ T cells from PBMCs. The chain is built from TRBV9 and TRBJ2-7; D unresolved. This TCR came from a human donor with multiple sclerosis. The chain's CDR3 is CASSAVRATRQYF. As DNA, the CDR3 is TGTGCCAGCAGCGCAGTTAGAGCGACGAGGCAGTACTTC.